This TCR beta chain was sequenced during a study of blood T cell repertoires in COVID-19. Study details: T cells, B-cell-depleted T cells, or PBMCs provided the cDNA or gDNA that served as material.

Libraries were prepared by immunoSEQ multiplex PCR; TCRdb keeps only in-frame clonotypes and omits some of them. The sample lists around 13,000 clones, 75% to 85% occurring once. J was trimmed by 4 bases and V by 1 base; bases with no gene match: 4. The CDR3 has 16 amino acids. Germline values: CDR1 SGDLS, CDR2 YYNGEE. J is TRBJ2-3 and V is TRBV9; TRBD2 agrees at 12 bases. The source is a man aged 35-49 years with active or convalescent COVID-19. Material for sequencing was peripheral blood. In nucleotides, the CDR3 is TGTGCCAGCAGCGTATCTAGCGGGGGGGCCCCAGATACGCAGTATTTT. The encoded protein is CASSVSSGGAPDTQYF.